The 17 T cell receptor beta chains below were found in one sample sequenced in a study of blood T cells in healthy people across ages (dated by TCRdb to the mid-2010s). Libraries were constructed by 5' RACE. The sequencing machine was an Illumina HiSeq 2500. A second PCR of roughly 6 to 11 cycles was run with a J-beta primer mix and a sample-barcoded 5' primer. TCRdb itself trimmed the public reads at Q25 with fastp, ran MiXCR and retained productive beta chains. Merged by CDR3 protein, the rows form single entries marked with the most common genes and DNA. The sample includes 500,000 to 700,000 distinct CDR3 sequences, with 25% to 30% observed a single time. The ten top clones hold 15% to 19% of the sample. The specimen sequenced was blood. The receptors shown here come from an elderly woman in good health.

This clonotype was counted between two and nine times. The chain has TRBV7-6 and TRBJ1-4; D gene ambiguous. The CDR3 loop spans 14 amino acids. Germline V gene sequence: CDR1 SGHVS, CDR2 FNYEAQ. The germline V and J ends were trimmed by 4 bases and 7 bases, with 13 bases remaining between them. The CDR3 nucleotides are TGTGCCAGCAGCTCTAGAGTGGGTCGTGAAAAACTGTTTTTT. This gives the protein CASSSRVGREKLFF.

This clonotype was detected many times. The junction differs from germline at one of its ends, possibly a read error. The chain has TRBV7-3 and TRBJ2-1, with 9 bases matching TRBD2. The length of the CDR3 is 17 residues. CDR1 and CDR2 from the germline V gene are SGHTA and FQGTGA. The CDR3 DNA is TGTGCCAGCAGCCCCCTTGGGGCGGGGGGGTCCTACAATGAACAGTTCTTC. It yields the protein CASSPLGAGGSYNEQFF.

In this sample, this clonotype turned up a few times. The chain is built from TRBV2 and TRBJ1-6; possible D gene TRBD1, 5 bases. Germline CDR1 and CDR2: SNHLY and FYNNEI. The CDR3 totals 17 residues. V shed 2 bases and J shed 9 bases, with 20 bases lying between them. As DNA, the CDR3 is TGTGCCAGCAGTGAATTGGGGACCCCGTATTTGGGTTCACCCCTCCACTTT. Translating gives CASSELGTPYLGSPLHF.

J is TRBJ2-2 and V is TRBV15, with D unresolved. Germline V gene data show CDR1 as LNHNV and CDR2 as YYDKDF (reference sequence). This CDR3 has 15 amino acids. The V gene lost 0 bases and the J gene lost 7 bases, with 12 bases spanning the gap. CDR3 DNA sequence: TGTGCCACCAGCAGAGACCTCACCCTACACGGGGAGCTGTTTTTT. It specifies CATSRDLTLHGELFF.

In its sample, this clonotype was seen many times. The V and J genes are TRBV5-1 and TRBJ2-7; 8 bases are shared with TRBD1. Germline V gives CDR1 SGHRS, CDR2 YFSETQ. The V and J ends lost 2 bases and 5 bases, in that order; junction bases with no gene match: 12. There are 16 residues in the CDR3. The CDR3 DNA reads TGCGCCAGCAGCTTTGACAGGGGAAGGTTTATCGACGAGCAGTACTTC. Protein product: CASSFDRGRFIDEQYF.

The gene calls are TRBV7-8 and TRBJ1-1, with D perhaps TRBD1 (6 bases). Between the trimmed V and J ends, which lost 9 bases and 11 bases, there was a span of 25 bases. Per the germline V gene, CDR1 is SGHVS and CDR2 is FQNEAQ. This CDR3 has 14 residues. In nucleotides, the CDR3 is TGTGCCAGTAGCCCAACGGGGGCCGATCGGGTCGCTTTCTTT. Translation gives CASSPTGADRVAFF.

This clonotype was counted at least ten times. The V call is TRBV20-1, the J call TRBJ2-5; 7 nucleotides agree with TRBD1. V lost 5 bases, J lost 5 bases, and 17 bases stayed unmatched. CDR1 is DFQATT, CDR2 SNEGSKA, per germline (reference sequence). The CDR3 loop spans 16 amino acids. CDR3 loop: CSAPSLRGTADETQYF. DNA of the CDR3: TGCAGTGCTCCATCCCTGAGGGGGACAGCTGATGAGACCCAGTACTTC.

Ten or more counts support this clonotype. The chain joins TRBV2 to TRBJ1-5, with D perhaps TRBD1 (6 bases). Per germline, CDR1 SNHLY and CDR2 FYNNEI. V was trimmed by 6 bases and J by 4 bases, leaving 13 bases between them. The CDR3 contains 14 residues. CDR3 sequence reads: CASRLNRVNQPQHF. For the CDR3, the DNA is TGTGCCAGCAGACTGAACAGGGTAAATCAGCCCCAGCATTTT.

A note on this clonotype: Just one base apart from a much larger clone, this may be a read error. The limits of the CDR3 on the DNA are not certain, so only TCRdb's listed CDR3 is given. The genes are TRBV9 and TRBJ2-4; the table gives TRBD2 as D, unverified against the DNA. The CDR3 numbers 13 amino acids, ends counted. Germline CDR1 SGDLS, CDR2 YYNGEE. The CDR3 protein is CASSVGRGNIRYF.

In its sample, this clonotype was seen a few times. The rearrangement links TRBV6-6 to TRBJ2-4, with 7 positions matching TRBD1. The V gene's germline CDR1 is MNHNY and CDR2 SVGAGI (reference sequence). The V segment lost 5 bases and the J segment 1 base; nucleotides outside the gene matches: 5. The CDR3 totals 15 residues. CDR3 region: CASSPLGGAKNIQYF. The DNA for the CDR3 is TGTGCCAGCAGTCCGCTAGGGGGCGCCAAAAACATTCAGTACTTC.

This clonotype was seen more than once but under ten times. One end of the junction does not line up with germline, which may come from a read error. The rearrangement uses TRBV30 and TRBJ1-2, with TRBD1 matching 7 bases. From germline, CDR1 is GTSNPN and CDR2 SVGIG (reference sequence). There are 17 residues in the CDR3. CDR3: CACSAIGDRPANYGYTF. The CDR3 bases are TGTGCCTGCAGTGCAATCGGGGACAGACCTGCTAACTATGGCTACACCTTC.

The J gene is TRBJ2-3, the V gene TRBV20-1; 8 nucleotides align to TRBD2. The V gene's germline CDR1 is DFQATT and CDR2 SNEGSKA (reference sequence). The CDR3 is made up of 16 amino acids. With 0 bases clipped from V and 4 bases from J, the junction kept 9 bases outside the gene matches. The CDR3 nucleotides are TGCAGTGCTAGAGATCTTGGGACTAGTCTTTCAGATACGCAGTATTTT. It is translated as CSARDLGTSLSDTQYF.

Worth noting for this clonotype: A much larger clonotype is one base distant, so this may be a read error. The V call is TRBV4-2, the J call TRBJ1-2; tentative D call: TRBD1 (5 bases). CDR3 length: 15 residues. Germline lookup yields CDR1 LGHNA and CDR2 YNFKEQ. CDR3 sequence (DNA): TGTGCCAGCAGCCAAGAGGTGGGGCAGAACTATGGCCACACCTTC. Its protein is CASSQEVGQNYGHTF.

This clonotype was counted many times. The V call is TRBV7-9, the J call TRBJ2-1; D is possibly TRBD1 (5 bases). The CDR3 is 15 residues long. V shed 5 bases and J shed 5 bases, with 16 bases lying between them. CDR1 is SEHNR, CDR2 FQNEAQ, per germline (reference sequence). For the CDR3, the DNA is TGTGCCAGCAGCCCAGGGCCCAGCCATCACAATGAGCAGTTCTTC. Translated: CASSPGPSHHNEQFF.

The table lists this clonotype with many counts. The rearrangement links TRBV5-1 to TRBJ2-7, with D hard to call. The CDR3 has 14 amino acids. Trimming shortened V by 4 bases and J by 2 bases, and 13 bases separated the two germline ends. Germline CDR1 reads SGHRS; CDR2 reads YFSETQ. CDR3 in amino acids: CASSATDAAYEQYF. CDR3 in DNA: TGCGCCAGCAGCGCCACGGACGCAGCCTACGAGCAGTACTTC.

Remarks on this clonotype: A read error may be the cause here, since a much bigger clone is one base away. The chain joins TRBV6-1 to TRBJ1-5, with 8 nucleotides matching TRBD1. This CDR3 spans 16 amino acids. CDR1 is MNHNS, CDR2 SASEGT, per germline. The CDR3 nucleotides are TGTGCCAGCAGTGGGTCTGGGACAGGCAGCAGTCAGCCCCAGCATTTT. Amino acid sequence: CASSGSGTGSSQPQHF.

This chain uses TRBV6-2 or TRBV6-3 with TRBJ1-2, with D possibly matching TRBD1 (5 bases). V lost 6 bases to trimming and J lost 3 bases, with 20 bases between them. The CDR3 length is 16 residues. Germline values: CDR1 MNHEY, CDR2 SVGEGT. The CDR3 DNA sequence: TGTGCCAGCAGCCCAAACGCAAGGGGCAGTTACTATGGCTACACCTTC. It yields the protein CASSPNARGSYYGYTF.